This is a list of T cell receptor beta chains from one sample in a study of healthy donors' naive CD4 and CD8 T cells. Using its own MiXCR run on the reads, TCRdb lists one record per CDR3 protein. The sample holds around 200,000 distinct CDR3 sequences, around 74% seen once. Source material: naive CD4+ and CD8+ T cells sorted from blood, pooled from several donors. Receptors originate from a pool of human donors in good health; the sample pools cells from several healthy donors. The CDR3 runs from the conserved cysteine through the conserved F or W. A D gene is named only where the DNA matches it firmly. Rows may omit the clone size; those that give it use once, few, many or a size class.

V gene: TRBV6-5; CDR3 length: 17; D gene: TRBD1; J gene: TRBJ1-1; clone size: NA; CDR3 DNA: TGTGCCAGCAGTTACGCGACAGGGGGAACCATGAACACTGAAGCTTTCTTT; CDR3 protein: CASSYATGGTMNTEAFF
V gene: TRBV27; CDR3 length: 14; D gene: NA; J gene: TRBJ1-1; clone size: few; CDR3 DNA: TGTGCCAGCAGTTTAGAAGGTAGGAACACTGAAGCTTTCTTT; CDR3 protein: CASSLEGRNTEAFF
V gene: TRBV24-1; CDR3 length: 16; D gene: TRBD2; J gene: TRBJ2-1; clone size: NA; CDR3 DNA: TGTGCCACCAGTGATCCGGGACTAGCGGCATACAATGAGCAGTTCTTC; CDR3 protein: CATSDPGLAAYNEQFF
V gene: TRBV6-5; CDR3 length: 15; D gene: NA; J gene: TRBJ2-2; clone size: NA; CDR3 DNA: TGTGCCAGCAGTTTGTCCCTCAGGGGCACCGGGGAGCTGTTTTTT; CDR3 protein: CASSLSLRGTGELFF
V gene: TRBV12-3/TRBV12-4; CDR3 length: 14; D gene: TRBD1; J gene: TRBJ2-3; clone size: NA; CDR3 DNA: TGTGCCAGCAGTCTACAACAGGGGCCAGATACGCAGTATTTT; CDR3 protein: CASSLQQGPDTQYF
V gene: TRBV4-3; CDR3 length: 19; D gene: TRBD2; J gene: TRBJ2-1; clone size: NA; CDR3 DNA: TGCGCCAGCAGCCAGAAGACTAGCGGATACTCAAGCTCCTACAATGAGCAGTTCTTT; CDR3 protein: CASSQKTSGYSSSYNEQFF
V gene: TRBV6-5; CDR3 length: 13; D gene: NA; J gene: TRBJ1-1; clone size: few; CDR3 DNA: TGTGCCAGCATGTCCCAAGAGGACACTGAAGCTTTCTTT; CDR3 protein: CASMSQEDTEAFF
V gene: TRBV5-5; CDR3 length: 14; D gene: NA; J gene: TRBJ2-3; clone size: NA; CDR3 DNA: TGTGCCAGCAGCTATCGGACTAGCACAGATACGCAGTATTTT; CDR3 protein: CASSYRTSTDTQYF
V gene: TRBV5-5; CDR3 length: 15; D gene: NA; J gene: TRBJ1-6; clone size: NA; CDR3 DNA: TGTGCCAGCAGCTTGGTTGGCAGTAATAATTCACCCCTCCACTTT; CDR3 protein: CASSLVGSNNSPLHF
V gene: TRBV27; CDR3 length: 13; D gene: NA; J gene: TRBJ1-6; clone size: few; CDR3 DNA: TGTGCCAGCAGTTTATCGGGGGATTCACCCCTCCACTTT; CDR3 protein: CASSLSGDSPLHF
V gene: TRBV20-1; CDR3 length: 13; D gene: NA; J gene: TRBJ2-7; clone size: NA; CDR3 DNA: TGCAGTGCTCCCGGGACCGCTACCTACGAGCAGTACTTC; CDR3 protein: CSAPGTATYEQYF
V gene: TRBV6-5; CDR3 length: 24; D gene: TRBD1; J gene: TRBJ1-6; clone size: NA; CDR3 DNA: TGTGCCAGCAGTTACACCGGGACAGGGGGCATAGTAGGCCGATTAAGCTCCTATAATTCACCCCTCCACTTT; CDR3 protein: CASSYTGTGGIVGRLSSYNSPLHF
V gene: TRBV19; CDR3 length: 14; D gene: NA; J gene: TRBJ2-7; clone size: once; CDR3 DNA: TGTGCCAGTAGTTCCTCCCCCGTCTCCTACGAGCAGTACTTC; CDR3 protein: CASSSSPVSYEQYF
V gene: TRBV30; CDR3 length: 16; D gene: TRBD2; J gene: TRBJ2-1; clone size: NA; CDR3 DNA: TGTGCCTGGAGTATGGGGACTAGCGGTCGAGGCAATGAGCAGTTCTTC; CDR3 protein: CAWSMGTSGRGNEQFF
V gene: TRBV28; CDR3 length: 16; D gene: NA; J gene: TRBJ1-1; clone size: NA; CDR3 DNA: TGTGCCAGCAGTCATCGTGGAGGACTCCCGAACACTGAAGCTTTCTTT; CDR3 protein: CASSHRGGLPNTEAFF
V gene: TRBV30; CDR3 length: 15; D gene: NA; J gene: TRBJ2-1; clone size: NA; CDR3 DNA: TGTGCCTGGAGTCCCGCTGCCAGCTCCTACAATGAGCAGTTCTTC; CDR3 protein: CAWSPAASSYNEQFF
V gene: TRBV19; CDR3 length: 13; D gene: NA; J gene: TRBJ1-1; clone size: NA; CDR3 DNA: TGTGCCAGTAGTATGGGAGGGGATGGTGAAGCTTTCTTT; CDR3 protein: CASSMGGDGEAFF
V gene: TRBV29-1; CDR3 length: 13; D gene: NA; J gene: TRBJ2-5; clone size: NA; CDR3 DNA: TGCAGCGTCCCGGAGGAAGGGCTAGAGACCCAGTACTTC; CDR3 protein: CSVPEEGLETQYF
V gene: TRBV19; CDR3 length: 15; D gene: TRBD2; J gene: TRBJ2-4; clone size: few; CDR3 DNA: TGTGCCAGTAGTATAGGAGGGCTAGCGGGACCCATTCAGTACTTC; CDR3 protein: CASSIGGLAGPIQYF
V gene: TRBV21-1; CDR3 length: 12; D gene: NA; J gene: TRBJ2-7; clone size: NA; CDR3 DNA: TGTGCCAGCAGCACCGGGATCCACGAGCAGTACTTC; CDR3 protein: CASSTGIHEQYF
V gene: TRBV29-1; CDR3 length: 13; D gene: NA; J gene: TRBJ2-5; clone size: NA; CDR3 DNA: TGCAGCGTTGAGAGGTTGATTGGAGAGACCCAGTACTTC; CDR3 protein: CSVERLIGETQYF
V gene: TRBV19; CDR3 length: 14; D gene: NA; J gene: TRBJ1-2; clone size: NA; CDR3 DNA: TGTGCCAGTAGTATTCGAGGTGGCTCGGGTGGCTACACCTTC; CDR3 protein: CASSIRGGSGGYTF
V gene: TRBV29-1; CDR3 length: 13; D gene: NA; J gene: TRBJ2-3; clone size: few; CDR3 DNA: TGCAGCGTTTCCCCGCGGGGCACAGATACGCAGTATTTT; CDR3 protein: CSVSPRGTDTQYF
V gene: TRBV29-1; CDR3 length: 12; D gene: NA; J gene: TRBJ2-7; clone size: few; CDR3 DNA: TGCAGCGTTGCTCGGGGGTTAGACGAGCAGTACTTC; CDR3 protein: CSVARGLDEQYF
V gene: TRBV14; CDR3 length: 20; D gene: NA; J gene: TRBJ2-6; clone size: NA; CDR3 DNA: TGTGCCAGCAGCTCGTCTAGTTCAGGGGCCGACTACTCTGGGGCCAACGTCCTGACTTTC; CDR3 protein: CASSSSSSGADYSGANVLTF
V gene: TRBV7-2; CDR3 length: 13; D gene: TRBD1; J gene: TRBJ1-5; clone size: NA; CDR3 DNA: TGTGCCAGCAGCCAGGACAGGCCACAGCCCCAGCATTTT; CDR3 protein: CASSQDRPQPQHF
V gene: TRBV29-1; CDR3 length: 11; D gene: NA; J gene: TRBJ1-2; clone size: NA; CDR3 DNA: TGCAGCGTTGAAGATGCTAATGGCTACACCTTC; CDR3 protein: CSVEDANGYTF
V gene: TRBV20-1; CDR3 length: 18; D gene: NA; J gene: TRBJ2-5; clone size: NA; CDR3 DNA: TGCAGTGCTAGAGATTCGCCGCAGATTCTAGCGCGCCAAGAGACCCAGTACTTC; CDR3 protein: CSARDSPQILARQETQYF
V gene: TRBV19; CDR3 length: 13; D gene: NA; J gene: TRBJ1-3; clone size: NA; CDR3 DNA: TGTGCCAGTTCGAGCTCCTCTGGAAACACCATATATTTT; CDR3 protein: CASSSSSGNTIYF
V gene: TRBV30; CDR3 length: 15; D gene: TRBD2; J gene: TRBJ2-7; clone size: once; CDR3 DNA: TGTGCCTGGAGTGTTGTAGCGGGTCTTTTCTACGAGCAGTACTTC; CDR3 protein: CAWSVVAGLFYEQYF
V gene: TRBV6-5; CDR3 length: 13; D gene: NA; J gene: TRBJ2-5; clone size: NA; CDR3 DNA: TGTGCCAGTTCGTCGGGGGCTGAGGAGACCCGGTACTTC; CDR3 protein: CASSSGAEETRYF
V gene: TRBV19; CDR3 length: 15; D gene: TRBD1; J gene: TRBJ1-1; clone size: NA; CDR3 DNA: TGTGCCAGTAGGAACCAGGGGGCCGGAAACACTGAAGCTTTCTTT; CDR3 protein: CASRNQGAGNTEAFF
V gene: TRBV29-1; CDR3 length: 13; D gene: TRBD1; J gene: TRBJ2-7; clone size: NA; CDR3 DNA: TGCAGCGTGACAGGGGTTTTATCCTACGAGCAGTACTTC; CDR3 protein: CSVTGVLSYEQYF
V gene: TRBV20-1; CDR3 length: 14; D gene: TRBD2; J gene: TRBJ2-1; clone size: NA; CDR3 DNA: TGCAGTGCTCCCGGGACTAGCGGATACAATGAGCAGTTCTTC; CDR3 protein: CSAPGTSGYNEQFF
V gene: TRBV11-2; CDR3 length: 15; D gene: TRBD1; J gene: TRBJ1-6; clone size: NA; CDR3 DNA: TGTGCCAGCAGCTACGGGACAGGGTCTGAGCGGCCCCTCCACTTT; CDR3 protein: CASSYGTGSERPLHF
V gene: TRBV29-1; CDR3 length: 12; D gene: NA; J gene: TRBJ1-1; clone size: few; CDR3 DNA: TGCAGCGTTGCGCACTCGAACACTGAAGCTTTCTTT; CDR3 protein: CSVAHSNTEAFF
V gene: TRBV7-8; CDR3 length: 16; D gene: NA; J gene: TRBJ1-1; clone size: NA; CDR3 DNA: TGTGCCAGCAGCTTAGGACCGGGGGCGCGGAACACTGAAGCTTTCTTT; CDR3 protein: CASSLGPGARNTEAFF